The rows below give T cell receptor beta chains drawn from one sample of a study of T cell responses to AZD1222 COVID-19 vaccine. The table came from immunoSEQ multiplex PCR; TCRdb's copy has only in-frame clones and leaves some out. The sample lists about 120,000 clones; 85% to 90% were seen once. Sequences were derived from peripheral blood, sampled on day 0 of AZD1222 vaccination. The receptor source for this set is an adult in good health. Each CDR3 is given with its conserved first and last residue. The D gene is left open where the match is weak. The size of a clone is reported for some rows only, either as once, few or many, or as a class for expanded clones.

TRBJ2-3	-	-	TRBV9	CASSVEGSRGTQYF	TGTGCCAGCAGCGTAGAAGGTAGCAGGGGTACGCAGTATTTT
TRBJ2-7	TRBD1	-	TRBV5-1	CASSWGTGNYEQYF	TGCGCCAGCAGCTGGGGGACAGGGAACTACGAGCAGTACTTC
TRBJ1-4	-	-	TRBV4-2	CASSPNPATNEKLFF	TGTGCCAGCAGCCCAAACCCTGCAACTAATGAAAAACTGTTTTTT
TRBJ2-1	-	-	TRBV5-4	CASSPKEWAEQFF	TGTGCCAGCAGCCCTAAGGAGTGGGCTGAGCAGTTCTTC
TRBJ2-7	TRBD1	-	TRBV4-3	CASSQGLDRGRYEQYF	TGCGCCAGCAGCCAAGGTCTGGACAGGGGGCGATACGAGCAGTACTTC
TRBJ2-7	-	-	TRBV5-5	CASSFSQGPYEQYF	TGTGCCAGCAGCTTCTCCCAGGGCCCCTACGAGCAGTACTTC
TRBJ2-2	-	-	TRBV9	CASSVPELANTGELFF	TGTGCCAGCAGCGTTCCCGAACTAGCGAACACCGGGGAGCTGTTTTTT
TRBJ1-3	TRBD1	-	TRBV7-9	CASSLETGGPNTIYF	TGTGCCAGCAGCTTAGAAACAGGGGGCCCAAACACCATATATTTT
TRBJ2-7	TRBD2	few	TRBV7-3	CASSSGLAGFYEQYF	TGTGCCAGCAGCTCGGGACTAGCGGGGTTCTACGAGCAGTACTTC
TRBJ1-1	TRBD1	-	TRBV5-1	CASSSPGQTNTEAFF	TGCGCCAGCAGCTCGCCGGGACAGACAAACACTGAAGCTTTCTTT
TRBJ1-6	-	-	TRBV28	CASSVWSGTADSPLHF	TGTGCCAGCAGTGTGTGGTCCGGGACCGCGGATTCACCCCTCCACTTT
TRBJ1-1	TRBD1	-	TRBV29-1	CSVGGQMNTEAFF	TGCAGCGTGGGGGGACAGATGAACACTGAAGCTTTCTTT
TRBJ1-2	-	-	TRBV5-6	CASSLVRGRNYGYTF	TGTGCCAGCAGCTTGGTGCGGGGACGGAACTATGGCTACACCTTC
TRBJ2-3	-	-	TRBV5-6	CASSFLVFILDTQYF	TGTGCCAGCAGCTTTTTGGTGTTCATCTTAGATACGCAGTATTTT
TRBJ1-1	-	-	TRBV7-8	CASSLGSFLSNTEAFF	TGTGCCAGCAGCTTGGGCAGTTTCCTTTCGAACACTGAAGCTTTCTTT
TRBJ2-7	TRBD1	-	TRBV28	CASSSSGTGDSYEQYF	TGTGCCAGCAGCAGCTCGGGGACAGGGGACTCCTACGAGCAGTACTTC
TRBJ1-3	-	once	TRBV6-6	CASSRDGDTIYF	TGTGCCAGCAGTAGGGACGGAGACACCATATATTTT
TRBJ2-6	TRBD1	few	TRBV24-1	CATSVTGAGANVLTF	TGTGCCACCAGTGTTACAGGGGCTGGGGCCAACGTCCTGACTTTC
TRBJ2-3	TRBD2	-	TRBV5-4	CASSLGNSGSTDTQYF	TGTGCCAGCAGCTTGGGTAATAGCGGGAGCACAGATACGCAGTATTTT
TRBJ2-5	-	-	TRBV4-1	CASSQVFPGNQETQYF	TGCGCCAGCAGCCAAGTGTTCCCGGGGAATCAAGAGACCCAGTACTTC
TRBJ1-2	-	-	TRBV5-1	CASSLDQGNYGYTF	TGCGCCAGCAGCTTGGACCAGGGGAACTATGGCTACACCTTC
TRBJ2-6	TRBD1	-	TRBV30	CAWIRDRGRSGANVLTF	TGTGCCTGGATCCGGGACAGGGGGCGATCTGGGGCCAACGTCCTGACTTTC
TRBJ1-3	-	-	TRBV28	CASTLPGIGNTIYF	TGTGCCAGCACCCTCCCGGGCATAGGAAACACCATATATTTT
TRBJ2-5	TRBD1	-	TRBV30	CAWATGVGKTQYF	TGTGCCTGGGCGACAGGGGTCGGAAAGACCCAGTACTTC
TRBJ1-1	-	once	TRBV30	CAWTKQGAGDTEAFF	TGTGCCTGGACTAAACAGGGTGCGGGGGACACTGAAGCTTTCTTT
TRBJ2-6	-	few	TRBV7-6	CASSLGWRGQLRSGANVLTF	TGTGCCAGCAGCTTAGGTTGGAGGGGACAGCTCCGCTCTGGGGCCAACGTCCTGACTTTC
TRBJ1-3	TRBD1	-	TRBV5-1	CASSLTGTGASSGNTIYF	TGCGCCAGCAGCTTGACTGGGACAGGGGCGAGCTCTGGAAACACCATATATTTT
TRBJ1-1	-	-	TRBV5-8	CASSLDRLSVNTEAFF	TGTGCCAGCAGCTTGGACAGGCTCAGTGTGAACACTGAAGCTTTCTTT
TRBJ2-6	-	-	TRBV6-5	CATRPSFSGANVLTF	TGTGCCACACGACCCTCATTCTCTGGGGCCAACGTCCTGACTTTC
TRBJ2-1	TRBD2	-	TRBV4-1	CASSHKGLGSTNEQFF	TGCGCCAGCAGCCACAAGGGACTAGGATCTACAAATGAGCAGTTCTTC
TRBJ2-5	TRBD1	-	TRBV24-1	CATSDSGGVRETQYF	TGTGCCACCAGTGATTCAGGGGGCGTAAGGGAGACCCAGTACTTC
TRBJ2-4	-	once	TRBV3-1/TRBV3-2	CASSHTGEGKNIQYF	TGTGCCAGCAGCCACACAGGGGAGGGCAAAAACATTCAGTACTTC
TRBJ2-3	TRBD2	once	TRBV30	CASSFGEGQTQYF	TGTGCCTCCTCTTTCGGGGAGGGGCAGACGCAGTATTTT
TRBJ2-2	-	-	TRBV4-1	CASSQLWGNTGELFF	TGCGCCAGCAGCCAACTGTGGGGTAACACCGGGGAGCTGTTTTTT
TRBJ1-2	-	-	TRBV11-3	CASSLDVRYTF	TGTGCCAGCAGCTTGGATGTGCGCTACACCTTC
TRBJ1-2	TRBD1	-	TRBV12-3/TRBV12-4	CASSRRGYGYTF	TGTGCCAGCAGTCGCAGGGGGTATGGCTACACCTTC
TRBJ2-1	TRBD2	-	TRBV7-9	CASTPPGLAGGNEQFF	TGTGCCAGCACCCCCCCGGGACTAGCGGGAGGGAATGAGCAGTTCTTC
TRBJ1-1	-	-	TRBV5-1	CASSDGVTEAFF	TGCGCCAGCAGCGACGGGGTCACTGAAGCTTTCTTT
TRBJ2-7	-	-	TRBV4-1	CASSQDPRRGYEQYF	TGCGCCAGCAGCCAAGACCCCCGCCGGGGCTACGAGCAGTACTTC
TRBJ1-1	-	-	TRBV19	CASSISRNTEAFF	TGTGCCAGTAGTATATCAAGAAACACTGAAGCTTTCTTT